The TCR beta chain described here comes from a study of blood T cells in healthy people across ages. The study's findings and limits: TCR beta diversity per million T cells fell roughly linearly with age.

A second roughly 6 to 12 cycle PCR used barcoded and J-beta primers. TCRdb redid the calling of the 5' RACE reads with MiXCR, one entry per CDR3 protein. Of roughly 700,000 distinct CDR3 sequences listed, 32% are singletons. From germline, CDR1 is SGHNT and CDR2 YYREEE (reference sequence). The CDR3 extends over 15 amino acids. In regard to this clonotype: Its antigen remains unidentified. A much larger clone lies a single base off, so this may be a read error.

Sequencing input: blood. The TCR was taken from a woman older than 75 in good health. V gene TRBV5-4 combines with J gene TRBJ2-1, with TRBD2 identical over 9 bases. Here the CDR3 DNA reads TGTGCCAGCAGCTTGGCCGGGACTAGCAATAATGAGCAGCTCTTC. Translated: CASSLAGTSNNEQLF.